These 32 T cell receptor beta chains were sequenced from one sample in a study of OX40 agonist ivuxolimab in advanced cancers. Measured with immunoSEQ multiplex PCR; TCRdb has only the in-frame clones, and not every one. This table has tens of thousands of clones, around four fifths appearing once. The sequences come from CD4+ or CD8+ T cells sorted from blood, collected in a trial of the OX40 agonist ivuxolimab. Receptors originate from an adult with an advanced solid tumor such as melanoma, head and neck, liver or kidney cancer.

The chain joins TRBV19 to TRBJ1-2, with D perhaps TRBD1 (6 bases). The V end was cut by 7 bases, the J end by 4 bases, with 28 bases between. From germline, CDR1 is LNHDA and CDR2 SQIVND (reference sequence). This CDR3 is 18 amino acids long. The CDR3 sequence is CASNRAGTGGPLAYGYTF. The CDR3 nucleotides are TGTGCCAGTAATAGAGCCGGGACCGGGGGCCCACTTGCCTATGGCTACACCTTC. Full variable domain (rest looked up from reference TRBV19 and TRBJ1-2): DGGITQSPKYLFRKEGQNVTLSCEQNLNHDAMYWYRQDPGQGLRLIYYSQIVNDFQKGDIAEGYSVSREKKESFPLTVTSAQKNPTAFYLCASNRAGTGGPLAYGYTFGSGTRLTVV.

The V and J genes are TRBV9 and TRBJ1-1; tentative D call: TRBD1 (6 bases). CDR1 is SGDLS and CDR2 is YYNGEE in the germline V gene. Trimming removed 4 bases from V and 2 bases from J, with 15 bases in between. The CDR3 totals 15 residues. The CDR3 reads CASSPDSWLNTEAFF. The CDR3 DNA follows: TGTGCCAGCAGCCCGGACAGCTGGTTAAACACTGAAGCTTTCTTT.

V gene TRBV7-6 combines with J gene TRBJ1-1; D not resolved. The CDR3 is 13 amino acids. The germline V gene encodes CDR1 SGHVS and CDR2 FNYEAQ. V was cut by 4 bases and J by 6 bases, with 12 bases left in between. The CDR3 sequence: CASSSRPQSEAFF. CDR3 DNA sequence: TGTGCCAGCAGCTCCAGACCTCAATCTGAAGCTTTCTTT.

The sample holds a few counts of this clone. This sample also contains other DNA sequences that code for the same CDR3. This chain joins TRBV19 and TRBJ1-5; no definite D call. The CDR3 length is 13 residues. Per the germline V gene, CDR1 is LNHDA and CDR2 is SQIVND (reference sequence). Trimming removed 7 bases at V and 5 bases at J, with 12 bases between. The CDR3 is CASIGQSDQPQHF. CDR3 sequence (DNA): TGTGCCAGTATCGGGCAGTCGGATCAGCCCCAGCATTTT.

The rearrangement joins TRBV14 to TRBJ1-1; 9 nucleotides line up with TRBD1. Germline V lookup: CDR1 SGHDN, CDR2 FVKESK. This CDR3 contains 14 residues. Unmatched junction bases numbered 3, after V lost 1 base and J lost 6 bases. CDR3 sequence: CASSQARTGAEAFF. CDR3 coding DNA: TGTGCCAGCAGCCAAGCTCGGACAGGGGCTGAAGCTTTCTTT.

The chain recombines TRBV6-1 with TRBJ1-2; D is unresolved. The length of the CDR3 is 12 residues. Germline V gives CDR1 MNHNS, CDR2 SASEGT. The V and J ends lost 5 bases and 3 bases respectively, with 7 bases between them. In nucleotides, the CDR3 is TGTGCCAGCAGTCTTACAGACTATGGCTACACCTTC. This codes for CASSLTDYGYTF.

The chain has TRBV6-6 and TRBJ1-4; no clear D. This CDR3 region has 13 residues. Trimming took 11 bases from V and 5 from J, leaving 15 bases between them. Germline V gives CDR1 MNHNY, CDR2 SVGAGI (reference sequence). CDR3 DNA: TGTGCCGCCGAAAGGCGGCTAAATGAAAAACTGTTTTTT. Its translation is CAAERRLNEKLFF.

The chain's CDR3 is CASSIWDGRRRLGYF. The CDR3 coding sequence is TGTGCCAGTAGTATATGGGACGGACGGCGCCGATTGGGATATTTT. J is TRBJ1-3 and V is TRBV19; maybe TRBD1 (5 bases). Trimming took 2 bases from V and 15 from J, leaving 23 bases between them. CDR1 is LNHDA, CDR2 SQIVND, per germline (reference sequence). The CDR3 covers 15 residues.

This chain connects TRBV7-2 to TRBJ2-2; D unclear. Germline CDR1 SGHTA, CDR2 FQGNSA. V was shortened by 1 base and J by 1 base, with 10 bases between the two germline ends. This CDR3 has 16 residues. The CDR3 nucleotides are TGTGCCAGCAGCTTAGGACCGTCGGGGAACACCGGGGAGCTGTTTTTT. Translating gives CASSLGPSGNTGELFF.

The chain recombines TRBV7-2 with TRBJ2-1; 11 bases line up with TRBD1. The CDR3 is 15 amino acids. V lost 8 bases, J lost 4 bases, and 7 bases stayed unmatched. CDR1 is SGHTA and CDR2 is FQGNSA in the germline V gene. CDR3 sequence reads: CASRARDRGYNEQFF. In DNA form, the CDR3 reads TGTGCCAGCCGAGCCCGGGACAGGGGGTACAATGAGCAGTTCTTC.

The chain combines TRBV19 with TRBJ2-2; D may be TRBD2 (6 bases). Trimming cost V 2 bases and J 4 bases, with 11 bases left between them. The CDR3 sequence is 15 residues long. The V gene's germline CDR1 is LNHDA and CDR2 SQIVND (reference sequence). CDR3 DNA: TGTGCCAGTAGTATAACGGGGGTGGCCACCGGGGAGCTGTTTTTT. Protein sequence: CASSITGVATGELFF.

The chain carries TRBV14 and TRBJ2-1, with TRBD1 as a possible D gene (6 bases). Germline V gives CDR1 SGHDN, CDR2 FVKESK. V shed 2 bases and J shed 1 base, with 12 bases lying between them. The CDR3 extends over 16 amino acids. CDR3: CASSQQGSVSYNEQFF. The CDR3 region has the DNA TGTGCCAGCAGCCAACAGGGGTCAGTGTCCTACAATGAGCAGTTCTTC.

This clone was seen many times. V is TRBV4-2 and J is TRBJ1-5, with 9 bases identical to TRBD1. This CDR3 region has 17 residues. Germline lookup yields CDR1 LGHNA and CDR2 YNFKEQ. Trimming removed 1 base from V and 2 bases from J; junction bases left unmatched: 6. This CDR3 reads CASSQADRGEGNQPQHF. The CDR3 DNA follows: TGTGCCAGCAGCCAAGCGGACAGGGGTGAGGGCAATCAGCCCCAGCATTTT.

The sample holds a few counts of this clone. V usage is TRBV6-4 and J usage is TRBJ2-5, with D perhaps matching TRBD1 (5 bases). V was shortened by 6 bases and J by 0 bases, with 17 bases between the two germline ends. The length of the CDR3 is 16 residues. Germline CDR1 reads MRHNA; CDR2 reads SNTAGT. CDR3 loop: CASRLREKTNQETQYF. CDR3 DNA: TGTGCCAGCAGACTCAGGGAAAAGACCAACCAAGAGACCCAGTACTTC.

The chain recombines TRBV5-1 with TRBJ1-4; perhaps TRBD1 as D (6 bases). V was pared by 5 bases and J by 2 bases, with 10 bases between. The CDR3 sequence is 14 residues long. CDR1 and CDR2 from the germline V gene are SGHRS and YFSETQ. In DNA, the CDR3 is TGCGCCAGCAGACCTGGACAGACTAATGAAAAACTGTTTTTT. Protein product: CASRPGQTNEKLFF. The full variable domain, its missing parts supplied by reference TRBV5-1 and TRBJ1-4, is KAGVTQTPRYLIKTRGQQVTLSCSPISGHRSVSWYQQTPGQGLQFLFEYFSETQRNKGNFPGRFSGRQFSNSRSEMNVSTLELGDSALYLCASRPGQTNEKLFFGSGTQLSVL.

The J gene is TRBJ2-7, the V gene TRBV19, with 7 bases aligning to TRBD2. The germline V gene encodes CDR1 LNHDA and CDR2 SQIVND (reference sequence). V trimming: 1 base; J trimming: 0 bases; junction bases outside the gene matches: 9. This CDR3 is 17 amino acids long. The chain's CDR3 is CASSIGEGRGSSYEQYF. CDR3 nucleotide sequence: TGTGCCAGTAGTATAGGGGAGGGTCGCGGGAGCTCCTACGAGCAGTACTTC.

J is TRBJ1-1 and V is TRBV7-9; D ambiguous. The CDR3 is made up of 15 amino acids. Germline CDR1 SEHNR, CDR2 FQNEAQ (reference sequence). V gave up 4 bases and J gave up 2 bases, with 14 bases separating them. The CDR3 region is CASSSREAINTEAFF. CDR3 nucleotides: TGTGCCAGCAGCTCCCGGGAAGCCATTAACACTGAAGCTTTCTTT.

The chain uses TRBV7-3 and TRBJ2-1, with D perhaps TRBD1 (5 bases). Germline CDR1 is SGHTA and CDR2 is FQGTGA. V lost 0 bases, J lost 6 bases, and 9 bases lay in between. The CDR3 length is 14 residues. The CDR3 sequence is CASSLTPTANEQFF. CDR3 coding DNA: TGTGCCAGCAGCTTAACCCCGACAGCCAATGAGCAGTTCTTC.

The chain links TRBV10-3 to TRBJ2-1; D might be TRBD1 (5 bases). The germline gives CDR1 ENHRY, CDR2 SYGVKD. V gave up 6 bases and J gave up 0 bases, with 21 bases separating them. The CDR3 loop spans 18 amino acids. The CDR3, as DNA: TGTGCCATCAGGGGCAGCCCTAGGCCCACAGGCTCCTACAATGAGCAGTTCTTC. This encodes CAIRGSPRPTGSYNEQFF.

The chain links TRBV7-6 to TRBJ2-3; D is perhaps TRBD1 (5 bases). CDR1 is SGHVS, CDR2 FNYEAQ, per germline. The CDR3 covers 14 residues. V dropped 2 bases and J dropped 2 bases, with 8 bases sitting between them. The CDR3 sequence is CASSLFRVTDTQYF. In nucleotides, the CDR3 is TGTGCCAGCAGCTTATTCAGGGTCACAGATACGCAGTATTTT.

V gene TRBV9 combines with J gene TRBJ2-1; 7 bases map to TRBD2. The trim removed 0 bases at V and 5 bases at J, leaving 2 bases unmatched. The germline gives CDR1 SGDLS, CDR2 YYNGEE. The CDR3 extends over 14 amino acids. CDR3 bases: TGTGCCAGCAGCGTAGGACTAGCAAACAATGAGCAGTTCTTC. It is translated as CASSVGLANNEQFF.

The genes are TRBV11-3 and TRBJ2-4; 10 bases line up with TRBD1. The germline CDR1 and CDR2 sequences are SGHNT and YENEEA. The CDR3 loop spans 14 amino acids. Trimming cost V 5 bases and J 6 bases; bases outside gene matches: 4. Here the CDR3 DNA reads TGTGCCAGCAGCCCCCGACAGGGGGCAAACATTCAGTACTTC. Translating it yields CASSPRQGANIQYF.

The chain uses TRBV4-1 and TRBJ2-5, with D tentatively TRBD1 (7 bases). The germline V and J ends were trimmed by 0 bases and 4 bases, with 15 bases remaining between them. The CDR3 length is 16 residues. CDR1 is MGHRA, CDR2 YSYEKL, per germline. CDR3 sequence reads: CASSQDGRGVGETQYF. The CDR3 nucleotides are TGCGCCAGCAGCCAAGATGGCAGGGGGGTCGGAGAGACCCAGTACTTC.

The V call is TRBV19, the J call TRBJ2-1; D not certain. Trimming stripped 6 bases from V and 0 bases from J, with 12 bases between. Germline V gives CDR1 LNHDA, CDR2 SQIVND (reference sequence). This CDR3 is 15 amino acids long. The CDR3 DNA reads as TGTGCCAGTAGCCACCCCCAGAGCTCCTACAATGAGCAGTTCTTC. Protein sequence: CASSHPQSSYNEQFF.

The chain employs TRBV5-8 and TRBJ2-7, with D unresolved. The V gene's germline CDR1 is SGHTS and CDR2 YDEGEE. There are 17 residues in the CDR3. Trimming took 1 base from V and 0 from J, leaving 17 bases between them. The CDR3, as DNA: TGTGCCAGCAGCTTGCCCCACTGGGCAGGCCCCTCCTACGAGCAGTACTTC. Translation gives CASSLPHWAGPSYEQYF.

This chain joins TRBV4-1 and TRBJ1-1; a weak D match, TRBD1 (5 bases). There are 15 residues in the CDR3. Germline lookup yields CDR1 MGHRA and CDR2 YSYEKL. The V gene lost 7 bases and the J gene lost 1 base, with 16 bases spanning the gap. The CDR3 region is CASISRGEGNTEAFF. CDR3 DNA sequence: TGCGCCAGCATTTCGAGGGGAGAAGGGAACACTGAAGCTTTCTTT.

The chain carries TRBV15 and TRBJ2-1, with 7 bases lining up with TRBD2. Germline values: CDR1 LNHNV, CDR2 YYDKDF (reference sequence). The length of the CDR3 is 18 residues. V shed 1 base, J shed 5 bases, and the junction held 14 bases outside the gene matches. CDR3 bases: TGTGCCACCAGCAGAGGCGTTTTGGGGACTACCTCGAACAATGAGCAGTTCTTC. It is translated as CATSRGVLGTTSNNEQFF.

The rearrangement uses TRBV2 and TRBJ1-5, with a tentative D call TRBD1 (5 bases). The CDR3 is 16 amino acids. The V gene lost 4 bases and the J gene lost 2 bases, with 15 bases spanning the gap. Per the germline V gene, CDR1 is SNHLY and CDR2 is FYNNEI. CDR3 in amino acids: CASSAIGPGGNQPQHF. DNA of the CDR3: TGTGCCAGCAGTGCTATAGGACCGGGGGGCAATCAGCCCCAGCATTTT.

The J gene is TRBJ2-1, the V gene TRBV6-5; 9 nucleotides match TRBD2. This CDR3 region has 15 residues. V trimming: 2 bases; J trimming: 8 bases; junction bases outside the gene matches: 7. Germline V gene sequence: CDR1 MNHEY, CDR2 SVGAGI. CDR3 DNA sequence: TGTGCCAGCAGTTACGGTGGCGGGGGGGCCTATGAGCAGTTCTTC. It codes for CASSYGGGGAYEQFF.

By sample share, this clone is medium-sized. The rearrangement joins TRBV5-6 to TRBJ2-7; D tentatively fits TRBD1 or TRBD2 (6 bases each). CDR3 length: 18 residues. V gave up 3 bases and J gave up 4 bases, with 26 bases separating them. Germline V CDR1 and CDR2: SGHDT, YYEEEE. Written as DNA, the CDR3 is TGTGCCAGCAGCTCCAGGGGACGGGAGAGCTTTAATGGATACGAGCAGTACTTC. Its protein product is CASSSRGRESFNGYEQYF.

The chain links TRBV4-1 to TRBJ1-2; 10 bases fit TRBD1. The CDR3 length is 13 residues. Germline values: CDR1 MGHRA, CDR2 YSYEKL. V shed 4 bases and J 10 bases; nucleotides not matched to a gene: 6. Here the CDR3 reads CASSLGTGEDYTF. The CDR3 DNA reads as TGCGCCAGCAGCCTCGGGACAGGGGAGGACTACACCTTC.

The genes are TRBV19 and TRBJ1-5; 10 nucleotides match TRBD1. CDR3 length: 15 amino acids. Germline V CDR1 and CDR2: LNHDA, SQIVND (reference sequence). V gave up 5 bases and J gave up 5 bases; unmatched junction bases: 6. The CDR3 DNA reads TGTGCCAGTAGTTCTAAAGGGACAGGGGATCAGCCCCAGCATTTT. Translation gives CASSSKGTGDQPQHF.